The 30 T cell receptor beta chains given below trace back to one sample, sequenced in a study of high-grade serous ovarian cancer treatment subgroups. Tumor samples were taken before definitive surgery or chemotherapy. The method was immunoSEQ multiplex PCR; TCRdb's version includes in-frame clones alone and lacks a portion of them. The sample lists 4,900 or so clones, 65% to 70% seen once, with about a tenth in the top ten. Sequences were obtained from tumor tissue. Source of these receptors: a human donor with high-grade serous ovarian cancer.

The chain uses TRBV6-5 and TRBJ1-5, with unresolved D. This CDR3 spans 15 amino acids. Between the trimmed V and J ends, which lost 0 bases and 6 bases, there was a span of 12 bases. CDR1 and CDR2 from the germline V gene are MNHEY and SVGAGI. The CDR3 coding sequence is TGTGCCAGCAGTTACTCGTATCCGGTGGGTCAGCCCCAGCATTTT. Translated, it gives CASSYSYPVGQPQHF.

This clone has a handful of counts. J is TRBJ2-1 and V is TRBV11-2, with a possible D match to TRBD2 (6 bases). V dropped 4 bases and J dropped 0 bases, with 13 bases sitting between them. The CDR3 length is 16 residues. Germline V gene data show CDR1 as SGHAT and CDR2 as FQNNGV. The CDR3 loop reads CASSSIAVSSYNEQFF. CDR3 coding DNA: TGTGCCAGCAGCTCTATAGCGGTCAGCTCCTACAATGAGCAGTTCTTC.

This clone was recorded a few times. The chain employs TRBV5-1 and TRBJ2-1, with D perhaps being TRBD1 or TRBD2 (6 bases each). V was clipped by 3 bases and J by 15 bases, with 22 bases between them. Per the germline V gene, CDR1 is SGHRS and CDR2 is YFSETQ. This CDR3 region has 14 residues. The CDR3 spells CASSSSGDSSVRFF. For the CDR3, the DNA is TGCGCCAGCAGCTCTTCAGGGGACTCCTCAGTACGGTTCTTC.

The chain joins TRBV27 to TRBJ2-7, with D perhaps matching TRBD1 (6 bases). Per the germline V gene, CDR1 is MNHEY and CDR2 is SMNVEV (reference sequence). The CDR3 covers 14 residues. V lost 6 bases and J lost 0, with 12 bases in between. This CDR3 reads CASRPHRDSYEQYF. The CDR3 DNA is TGTGCCAGCAGACCCCACAGGGACTCCTACGAGCAGTACTTC.

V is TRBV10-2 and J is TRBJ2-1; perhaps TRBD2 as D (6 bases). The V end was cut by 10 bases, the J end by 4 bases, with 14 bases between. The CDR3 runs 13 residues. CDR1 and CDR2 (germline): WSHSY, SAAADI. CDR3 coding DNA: TGCGCCACCCTGGAGGGACTGTACAATGAGCAGTTCTTC. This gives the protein CATLEGLYNEQFF.

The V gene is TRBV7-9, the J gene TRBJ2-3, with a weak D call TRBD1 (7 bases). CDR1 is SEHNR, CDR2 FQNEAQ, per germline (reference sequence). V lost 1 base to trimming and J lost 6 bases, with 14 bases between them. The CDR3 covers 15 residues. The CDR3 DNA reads TGTGCCAGCAGCTTAGTACAGGGGAGGTGGGATACGCAGTATTTT. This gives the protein CASSLVQGRWDTQYF.

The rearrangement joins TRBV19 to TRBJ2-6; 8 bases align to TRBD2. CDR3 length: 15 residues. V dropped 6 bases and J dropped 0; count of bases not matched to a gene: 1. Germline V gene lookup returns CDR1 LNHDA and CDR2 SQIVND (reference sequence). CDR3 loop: CASRSGSSGANVLTF. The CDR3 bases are TGTGCCAGTAGGAGCGGGAGCTCTGGGGCCAACGTCCTGACTTTC.

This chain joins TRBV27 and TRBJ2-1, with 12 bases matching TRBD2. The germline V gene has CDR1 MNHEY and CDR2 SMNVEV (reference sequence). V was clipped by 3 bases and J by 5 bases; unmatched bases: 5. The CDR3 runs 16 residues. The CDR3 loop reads CASSLTSGSNHNEQFF. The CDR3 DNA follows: TGTGCCAGCAGTTTGACTAGCGGGAGTAACCACAATGAGCAGTTCTTC.

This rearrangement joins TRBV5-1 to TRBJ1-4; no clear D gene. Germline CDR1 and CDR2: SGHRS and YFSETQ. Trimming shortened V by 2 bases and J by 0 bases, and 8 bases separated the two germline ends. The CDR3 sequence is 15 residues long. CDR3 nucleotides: TGCGCCAGCAGCTTTGGGGATGCAACTAATGAAAAACTGTTTTTT. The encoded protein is CASSFGDATNEKLFF.

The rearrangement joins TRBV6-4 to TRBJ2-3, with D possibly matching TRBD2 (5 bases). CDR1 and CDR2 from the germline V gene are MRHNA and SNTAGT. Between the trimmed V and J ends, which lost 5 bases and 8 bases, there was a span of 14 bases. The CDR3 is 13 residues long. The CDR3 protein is CASSYDVRGTQYF. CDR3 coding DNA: TGTGCCAGCAGTTACGACGTCCGGGGTACGCAGTATTTT.

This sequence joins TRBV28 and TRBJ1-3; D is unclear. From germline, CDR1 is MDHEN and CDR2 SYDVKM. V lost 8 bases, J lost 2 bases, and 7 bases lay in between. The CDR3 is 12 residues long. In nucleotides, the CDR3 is TGTGCCAGCCGGAGTCCTGGAAACACCATATATTTT. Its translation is CASRSPGNTIYF.

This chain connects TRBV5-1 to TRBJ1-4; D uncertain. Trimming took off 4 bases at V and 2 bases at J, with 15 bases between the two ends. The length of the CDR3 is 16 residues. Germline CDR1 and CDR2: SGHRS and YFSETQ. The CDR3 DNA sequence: TGCGCCAGCAGCCTGCCCGTGGGGTCGACTAATGAAAAACTGTTTTTT. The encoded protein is CASSLPVGSTNEKLFF.

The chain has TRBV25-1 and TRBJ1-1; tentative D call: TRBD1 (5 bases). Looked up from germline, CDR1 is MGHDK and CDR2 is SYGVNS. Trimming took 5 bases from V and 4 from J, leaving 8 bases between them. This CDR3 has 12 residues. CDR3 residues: CASSFDSTEAFF. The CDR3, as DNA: TGTGCCAGCAGTTTCGACAGCACTGAAGCTTTCTTT.

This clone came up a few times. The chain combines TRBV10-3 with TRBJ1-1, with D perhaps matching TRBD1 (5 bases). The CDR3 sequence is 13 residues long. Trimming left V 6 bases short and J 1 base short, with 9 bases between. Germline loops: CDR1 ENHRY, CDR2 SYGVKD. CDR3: CAIRDTGNTEAFF. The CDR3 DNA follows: TGTGCCATCAGGGACACAGGGAACACTGAAGCTTTCTTT.

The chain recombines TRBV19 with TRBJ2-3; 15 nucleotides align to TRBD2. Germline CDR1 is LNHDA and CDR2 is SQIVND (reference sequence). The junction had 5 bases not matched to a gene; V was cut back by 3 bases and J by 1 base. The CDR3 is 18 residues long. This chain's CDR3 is CASSMGLAGGWRTDTQYF. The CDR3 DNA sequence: TGTGCCAGTAGTATGGGACTAGCGGGAGGTTGGCGCACAGATACGCAGTATTTT.

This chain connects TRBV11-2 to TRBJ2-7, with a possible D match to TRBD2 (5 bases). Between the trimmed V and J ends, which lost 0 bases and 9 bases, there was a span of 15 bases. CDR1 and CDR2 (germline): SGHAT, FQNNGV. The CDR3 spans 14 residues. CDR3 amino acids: CASSLDPGFGGQYV. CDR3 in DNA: TGTGCCAGCAGCTTAGATCCAGGATTTGGAGGGCAGTACGTC.

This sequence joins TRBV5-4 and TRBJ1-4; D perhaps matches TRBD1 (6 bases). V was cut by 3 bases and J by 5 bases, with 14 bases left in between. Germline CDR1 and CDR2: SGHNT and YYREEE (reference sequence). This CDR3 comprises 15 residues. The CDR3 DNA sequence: TGTGCCAGCAGCTCCGCGACAGGCAGAAATGAAAAACTGTTTTTT. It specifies CASSSATGRNEKLFF.

The CDR3 loop is CAWSLGGQSGLALHF. Written as DNA, the CDR3 is TGTGCCTGGAGTTTGGGTGGGCAGTCCGGTTTGGCCCTCCACTTT. The chain links TRBV30 to TRBJ1-6; no reliable D call. Between the trimmed V and J ends, which lost 2 bases and 14 bases, there was a span of 22 bases. The germline CDR1 and CDR2 sequences are GTSNPN and SVGIG (reference sequence). The CDR3 contains 15 residues.

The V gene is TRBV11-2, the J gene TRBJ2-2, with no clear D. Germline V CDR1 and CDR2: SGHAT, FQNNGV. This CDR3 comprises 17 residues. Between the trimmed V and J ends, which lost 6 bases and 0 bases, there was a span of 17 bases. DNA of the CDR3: TGTGCCAGCAGACATATCAGGCAGATAACGAACACCGGGGAGCTGTTTTTT. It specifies CASRHIRQITNTGELFF. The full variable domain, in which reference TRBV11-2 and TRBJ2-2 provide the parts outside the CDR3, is EAGVAQSPRYKIIEKRQSVAFWCNPISGHATLYWYQQILGQGPKLLIQFQNNGVVDDSQLPKDRFSAERLKGVDSTLKIQPAKLEDSAVYLCASRHIRQITNTGELFFGEGSRLTVL.

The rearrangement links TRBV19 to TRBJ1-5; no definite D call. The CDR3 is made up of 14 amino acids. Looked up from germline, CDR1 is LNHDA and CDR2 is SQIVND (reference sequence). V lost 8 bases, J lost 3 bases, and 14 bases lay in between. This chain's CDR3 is CASGQPQLNQPQHF. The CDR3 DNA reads TGTGCCAGTGGGCAGCCACAGCTCAATCAGCCCCAGCATTTT.

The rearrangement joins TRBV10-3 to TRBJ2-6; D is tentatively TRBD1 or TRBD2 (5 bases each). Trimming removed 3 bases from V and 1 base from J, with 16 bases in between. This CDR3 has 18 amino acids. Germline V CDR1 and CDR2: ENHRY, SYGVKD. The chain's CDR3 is CAISERAGSSSGANVLTF. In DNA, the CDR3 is TGTGCCATCAGTGAAAGGGCAGGGAGTTCTTCTGGGGCCAACGTCCTGACTTTC.

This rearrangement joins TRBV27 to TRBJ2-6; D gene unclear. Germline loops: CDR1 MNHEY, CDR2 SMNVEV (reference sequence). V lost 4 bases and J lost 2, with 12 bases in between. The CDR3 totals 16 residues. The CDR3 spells CASSSGRVAGANVLTF. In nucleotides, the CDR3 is TGTGCCAGCAGTTCCGGAAGGGTAGCTGGGGCCAACGTCCTGACTTTC.

Written as DNA, the CDR3 is TGTGCCAGCAGCTTAAATCGCAGGGAAGAGACCCAGTACTTC. Its translation: CASSLNRREETQYF. The chain carries TRBV7-2 and TRBJ2-5; D possibly corresponds to TRBD1 (5 bases). Per the germline V gene, CDR1 is SGHTA and CDR2 is FQGNSA. This CDR3 spans 14 amino acids. V gave up 2 bases and J gave up 3 bases, with 10 bases separating them. The full variable domain, completed using reference TRBV7-2 and TRBJ2-5, is GAGVSQSPSNKVTEKGKDVELRCDPISGHTALYWYRQSLGQGLEFLIYFQGNSAPDKSGLPSDRFSAERTGGSVSTLTIQRTQQEDSAVYLCASSLNRREETQYFGPGTRLLVL.

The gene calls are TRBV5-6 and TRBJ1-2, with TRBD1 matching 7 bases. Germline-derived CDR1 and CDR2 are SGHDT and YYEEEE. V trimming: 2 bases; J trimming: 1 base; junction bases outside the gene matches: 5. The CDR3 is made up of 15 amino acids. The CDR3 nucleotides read TGTGCCAGCAGCTTAGACAGGGCGGGTAACTATGGCTACACCTTC. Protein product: CASSLDRAGNYGYTF.

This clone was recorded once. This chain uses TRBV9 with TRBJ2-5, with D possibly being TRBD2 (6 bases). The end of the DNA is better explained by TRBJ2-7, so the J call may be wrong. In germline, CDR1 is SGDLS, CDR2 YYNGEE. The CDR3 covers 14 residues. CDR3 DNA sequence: TGTGCCAGCAGCCCCCGGGACTCTTTCTACGAGCAGTACTTC. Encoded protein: CASSPRDSFYEQYF.

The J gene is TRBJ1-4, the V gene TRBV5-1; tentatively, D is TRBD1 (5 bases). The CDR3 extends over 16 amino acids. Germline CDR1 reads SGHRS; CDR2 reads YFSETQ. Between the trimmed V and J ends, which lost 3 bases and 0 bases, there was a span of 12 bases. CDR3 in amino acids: CASSSTDTTTNEKLFF. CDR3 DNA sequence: TGCGCCAGCAGCTCGACAGACACCACAACTAATGAAAAACTGTTTTTT.

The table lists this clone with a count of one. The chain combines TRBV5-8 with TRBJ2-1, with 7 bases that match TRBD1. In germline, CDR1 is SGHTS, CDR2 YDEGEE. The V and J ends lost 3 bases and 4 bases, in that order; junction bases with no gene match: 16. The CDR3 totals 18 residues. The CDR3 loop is CASSSSLIDRVFYNEQFF. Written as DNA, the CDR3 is TGTGCCAGCAGCTCGAGCCTTATTGACAGGGTATTTTACAATGAGCAGTTCTTC.

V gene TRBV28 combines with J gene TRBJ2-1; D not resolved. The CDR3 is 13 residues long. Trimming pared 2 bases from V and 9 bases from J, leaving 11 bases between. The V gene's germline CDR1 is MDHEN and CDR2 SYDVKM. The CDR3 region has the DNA TGTGCCAGCAGTTTAAGGAGCGAGGTTGAGCAGTTCTTC. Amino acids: CASSLRSEVEQFF. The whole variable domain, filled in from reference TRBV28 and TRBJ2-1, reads DVKVTQSSRYLVKRTGEKVFLECVQDMDHENMFWYRQDPGLGLRLIYFSYDVKMKEKGDIPEGYSVSREKKERFSLILESASTNQTSMYLCASSLRSEVEQFFGPGTRLTVL.

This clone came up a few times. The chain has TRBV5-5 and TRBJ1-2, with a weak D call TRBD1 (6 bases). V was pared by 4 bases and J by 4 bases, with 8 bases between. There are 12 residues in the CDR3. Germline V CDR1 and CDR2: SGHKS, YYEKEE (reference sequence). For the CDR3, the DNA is TGTGCCAGCAGCCAACAGGGCTATGGCTACACCTTC. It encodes CASSQQGYGYTF.

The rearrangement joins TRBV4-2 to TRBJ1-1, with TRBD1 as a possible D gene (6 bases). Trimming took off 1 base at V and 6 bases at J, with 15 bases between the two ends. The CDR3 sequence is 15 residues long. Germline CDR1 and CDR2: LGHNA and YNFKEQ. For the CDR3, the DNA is TGTGCCAGCAGCCAAGCCGGGGGGCGAGTCGCTGAAGCTTTCTTT. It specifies CASSQAGGRVAEAFF.